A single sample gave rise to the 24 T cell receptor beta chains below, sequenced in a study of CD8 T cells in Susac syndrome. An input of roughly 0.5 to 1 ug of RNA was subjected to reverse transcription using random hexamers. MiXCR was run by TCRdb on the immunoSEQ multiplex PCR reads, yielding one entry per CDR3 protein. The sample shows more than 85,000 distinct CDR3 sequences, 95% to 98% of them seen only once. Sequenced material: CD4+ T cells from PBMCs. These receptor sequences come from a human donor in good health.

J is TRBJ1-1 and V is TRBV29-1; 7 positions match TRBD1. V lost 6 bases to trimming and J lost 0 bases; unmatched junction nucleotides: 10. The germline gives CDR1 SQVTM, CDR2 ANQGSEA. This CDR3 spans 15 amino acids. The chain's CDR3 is CSVPRTGVMNTEAFF. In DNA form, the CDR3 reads TGCAGCGTCCCCCGTACAGGGGTCATGAACACTGAAGCTTTCTTT. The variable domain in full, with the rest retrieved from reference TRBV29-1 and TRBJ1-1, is SAVISQKPSRDICQRGTSLTIQCQVDSQVTMMFWYRQQPGQSLTLIATANQGSEATYESGFVIDKFPISRPNLTFSTLTVSNMSPEDSSIYLCSVPRTGVMNTEAFFGQGTRLTVV.

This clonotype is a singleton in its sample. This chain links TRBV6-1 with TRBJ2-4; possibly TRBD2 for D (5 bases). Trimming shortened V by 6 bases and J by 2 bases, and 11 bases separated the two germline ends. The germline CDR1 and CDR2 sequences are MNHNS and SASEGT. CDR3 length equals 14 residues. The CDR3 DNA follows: TGTGCCAGCAGGATGGACGGGACCAAAAACATTCAGTACTTC. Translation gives CASRMDGTKNIQYF.

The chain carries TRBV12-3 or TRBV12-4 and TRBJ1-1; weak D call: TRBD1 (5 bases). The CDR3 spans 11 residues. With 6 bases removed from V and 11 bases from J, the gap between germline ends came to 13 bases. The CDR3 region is CASSLGGPAFF. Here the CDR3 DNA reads TGTGCCAGCAGCTTGGGGGGTCCGGCTTTCTTT.

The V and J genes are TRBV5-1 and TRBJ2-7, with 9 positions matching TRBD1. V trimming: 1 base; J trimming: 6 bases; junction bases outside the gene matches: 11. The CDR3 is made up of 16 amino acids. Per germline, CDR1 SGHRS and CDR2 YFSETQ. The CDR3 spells CASSLFGTGFQGEQYF. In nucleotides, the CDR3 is TGCGCCAGCAGCTTGTTTGGGACAGGGTTTCAGGGCGAGCAGTACTTC.

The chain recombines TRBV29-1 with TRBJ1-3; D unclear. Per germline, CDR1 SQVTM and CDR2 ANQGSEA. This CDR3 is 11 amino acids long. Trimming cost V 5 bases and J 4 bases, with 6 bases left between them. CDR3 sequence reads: CSVLVGNTIYF. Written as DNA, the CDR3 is TGCAGCGTTCTTGTCGGAAACACCATATATTTT.

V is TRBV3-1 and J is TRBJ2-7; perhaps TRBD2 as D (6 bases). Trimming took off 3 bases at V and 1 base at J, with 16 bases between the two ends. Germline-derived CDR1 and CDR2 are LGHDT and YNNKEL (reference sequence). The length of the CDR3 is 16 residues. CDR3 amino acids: CASSQGVIAESYEQYF. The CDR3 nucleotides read TGTGCCAGCAGCCAGGGGGTAATAGCGGAGTCCTACGAGCAGTACTTC.

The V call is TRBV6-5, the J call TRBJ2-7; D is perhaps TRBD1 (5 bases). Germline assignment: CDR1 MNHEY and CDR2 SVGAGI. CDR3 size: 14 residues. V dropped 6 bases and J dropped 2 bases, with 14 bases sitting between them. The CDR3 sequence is CASRHGQPTYEQYF. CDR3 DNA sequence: TGTGCCAGCAGACACGGACAACCGACCTACGAGCAGTACTTC.

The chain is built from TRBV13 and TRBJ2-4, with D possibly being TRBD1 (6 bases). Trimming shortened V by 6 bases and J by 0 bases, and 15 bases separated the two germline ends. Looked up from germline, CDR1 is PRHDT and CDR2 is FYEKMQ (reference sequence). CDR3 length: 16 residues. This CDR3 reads CASRKGQSLAKNIQYF. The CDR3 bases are TGTGCCAGCAGAAAAGGACAGAGCTTAGCCAAAAACATTCAGTACTTC.

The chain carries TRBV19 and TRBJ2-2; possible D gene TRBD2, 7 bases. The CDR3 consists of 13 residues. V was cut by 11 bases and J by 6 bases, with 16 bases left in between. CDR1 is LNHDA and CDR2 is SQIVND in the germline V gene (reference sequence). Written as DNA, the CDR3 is TGTGCCTGTAAGGGGGAGGGGGCCGGGGAGCTGTTTTTT. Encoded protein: CACKGEGAGELFF.

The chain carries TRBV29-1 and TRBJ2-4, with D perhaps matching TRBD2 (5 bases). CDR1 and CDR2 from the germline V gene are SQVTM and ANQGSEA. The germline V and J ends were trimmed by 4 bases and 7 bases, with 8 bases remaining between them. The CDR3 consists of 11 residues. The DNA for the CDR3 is TGCAGCGTTGCCCGAGGGAACATTCAGTACTTC. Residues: CSVARGNIQYF.

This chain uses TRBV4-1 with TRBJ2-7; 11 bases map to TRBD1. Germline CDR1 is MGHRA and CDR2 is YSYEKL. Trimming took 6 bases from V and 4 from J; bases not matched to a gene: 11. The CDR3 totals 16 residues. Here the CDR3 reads CASSLTPGQGVYEQYF. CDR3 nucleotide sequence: TGCGCCAGCAGTCTAACTCCGGGACAGGGGGTATACGAGCAGTACTTC.

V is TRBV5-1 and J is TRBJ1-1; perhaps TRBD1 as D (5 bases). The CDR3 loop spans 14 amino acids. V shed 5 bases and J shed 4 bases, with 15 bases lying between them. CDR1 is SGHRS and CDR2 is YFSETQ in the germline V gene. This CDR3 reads CASSSQGGITEAFF. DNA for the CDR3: TGCGCCAGCAGTTCCCAGGGAGGGATCACTGAAGCTTTCTTT.

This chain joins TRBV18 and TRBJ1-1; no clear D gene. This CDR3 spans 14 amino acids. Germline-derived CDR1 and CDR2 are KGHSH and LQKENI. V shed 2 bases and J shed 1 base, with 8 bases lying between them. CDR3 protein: CASSPIARNTEAFF. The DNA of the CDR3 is TGTGCCAGCTCACCAATTGCAAGGAACACTGAAGCTTTCTTT.

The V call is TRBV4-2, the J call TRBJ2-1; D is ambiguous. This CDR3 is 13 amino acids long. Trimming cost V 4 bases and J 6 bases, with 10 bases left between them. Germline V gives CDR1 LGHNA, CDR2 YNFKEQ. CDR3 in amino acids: CASSLRVGNEQFF. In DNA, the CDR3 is TGTGCCAGCAGCCTCCGAGTGGGCAATGAGCAGTTCTTC.

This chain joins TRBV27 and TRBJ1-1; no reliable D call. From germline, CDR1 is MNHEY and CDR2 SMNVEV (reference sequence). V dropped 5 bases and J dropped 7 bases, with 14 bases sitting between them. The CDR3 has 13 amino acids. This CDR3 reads CASSLVREGEAFF. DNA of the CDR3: TGTGCCAGCAGTCTAGTTAGGGAAGGTGAAGCTTTCTTT.

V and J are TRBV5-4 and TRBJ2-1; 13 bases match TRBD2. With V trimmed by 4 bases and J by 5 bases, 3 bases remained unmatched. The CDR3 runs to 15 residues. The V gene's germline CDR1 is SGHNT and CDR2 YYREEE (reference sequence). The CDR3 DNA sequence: TGTGCCAGCAGCCCGACTAGCGGGAGGAACAATGAGCAGTTCTTC. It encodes CASSPTSGRNNEQFF.

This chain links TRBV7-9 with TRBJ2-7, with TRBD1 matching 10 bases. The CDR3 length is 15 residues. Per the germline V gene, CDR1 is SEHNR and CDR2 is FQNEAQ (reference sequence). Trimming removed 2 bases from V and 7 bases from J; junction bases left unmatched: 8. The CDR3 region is CASSLTLDRGKEQYF. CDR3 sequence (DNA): TGTGCCAGCAGCTTAACATTGGACAGGGGGAAAGAGCAGTACTTC.

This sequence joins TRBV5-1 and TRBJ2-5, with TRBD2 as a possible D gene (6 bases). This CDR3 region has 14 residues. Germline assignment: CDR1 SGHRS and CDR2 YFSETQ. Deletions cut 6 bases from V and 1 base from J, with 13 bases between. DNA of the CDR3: TGCGCCAGCACCCCCGGACTATCCCAAGAGACCCAGTACTTC. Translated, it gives CASTPGLSQETQYF.

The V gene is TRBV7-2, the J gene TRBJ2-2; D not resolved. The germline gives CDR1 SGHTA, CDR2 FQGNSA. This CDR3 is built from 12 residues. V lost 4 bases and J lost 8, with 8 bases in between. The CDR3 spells CASSSHGGELFF. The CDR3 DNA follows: TGTGCCAGCAGCTCTCACGGAGGGGAGCTGTTTTTT.

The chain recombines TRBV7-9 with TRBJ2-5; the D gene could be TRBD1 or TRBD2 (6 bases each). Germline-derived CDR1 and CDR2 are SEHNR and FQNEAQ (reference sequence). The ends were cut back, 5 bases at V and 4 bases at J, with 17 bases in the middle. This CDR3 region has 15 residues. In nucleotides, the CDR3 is TGTGCCAGCAGCCCGGGGGCCCTGGCTACAGAGACCCAGTACTTC. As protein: CASSPGALATETQYF.

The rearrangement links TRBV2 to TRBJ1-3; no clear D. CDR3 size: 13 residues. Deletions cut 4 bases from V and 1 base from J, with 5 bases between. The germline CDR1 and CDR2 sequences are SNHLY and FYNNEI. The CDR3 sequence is CASSGESGNTIYF. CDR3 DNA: TGTGCCAGCAGTGGGGAATCTGGAAACACCATATATTTT. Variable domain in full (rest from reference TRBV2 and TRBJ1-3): EPEVTQTPSHQVTQMGQEVILRCVPISNHLYFYWYRQILGQKVEFLVSFYNNEISEKSEIFDDQFSVERPDGSNFTLKIRSTKLEDSAMYFCASSGESGNTIYFGEGSWLTVV.

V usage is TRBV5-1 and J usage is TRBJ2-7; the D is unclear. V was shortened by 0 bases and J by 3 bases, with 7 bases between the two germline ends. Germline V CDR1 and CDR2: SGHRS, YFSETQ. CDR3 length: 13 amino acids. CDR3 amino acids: CASSLGSDYEQYF. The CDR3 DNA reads TGCGCCAGCAGCTTGGGGTCAGACTACGAGCAGTACTTC.

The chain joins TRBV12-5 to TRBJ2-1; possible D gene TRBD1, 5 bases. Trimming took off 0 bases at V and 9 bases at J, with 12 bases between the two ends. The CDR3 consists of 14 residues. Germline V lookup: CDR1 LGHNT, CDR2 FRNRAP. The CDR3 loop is CASGLVIRVSEQFF. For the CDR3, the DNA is TGTGCTAGTGGTTTGGTTATCAGGGTGAGTGAGCAGTTCTTC.

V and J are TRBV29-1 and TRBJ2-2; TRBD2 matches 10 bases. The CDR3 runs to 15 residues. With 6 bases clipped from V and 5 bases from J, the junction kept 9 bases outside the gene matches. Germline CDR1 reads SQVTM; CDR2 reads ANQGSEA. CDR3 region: CSVQREGLGTGELFF. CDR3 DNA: TGCAGCGTCCAGCGGGAGGGCCTTGGTACCGGGGAGCTGTTTTTT.